The rows below give T cell receptor beta chains drawn from one sample of a study of T cells after yellow fever vaccination. MiXCR was run by TCRdb on the 5' RACE reads, yielding one entry per CDR3 protein. The data contain around 310,000 distinct CDR3 sequences, approximately 4.5% of them singletons. The input for sequencing was PBMCs, taken 15 days after the yellow fever booster vaccination. The receptors shown here come from a man between 18 and 29 years old who received the YFV17D yellow fever vaccine. Both conserved end residues are part of each CDR3. The D gene is left open where the match is weak. Size tells how often a clone was seen (once, few, many) or the class of an expanded clone, and some rows leave it out.

TGTGCCACCAGTGATTTTGACAGGGGGCGCCTGGACGAGCAGTACTTC	CATSDFDRGRLDEQYF	TRBV24-1	TRBD1	TRBJ2-7	16	-
TGTGCCAGCAGCCGGGACAGGGGGCAGGTGGGCAATCAGCCCCAGCATTTT	CASSRDRGQVGNQPQHF	TRBV12-3/TRBV12-4	TRBD1	TRBJ1-5	17	many
TGTGCCAGCTCCCAATTCGTTGGCACAGATACGCAGTATTTT	CASSQFVGTDTQYF	TRBV7-2	-	TRBJ2-3	14	-
TGTGCCAGCAGCCAAGAACCGTCTGCCGTGCACATTCAGTACTTC	CASSQEPSAVHIQYF	TRBV3-1	-	TRBJ2-4	15	many
TGTGCCACCAGCGACCCTGCAGGCTACACCTTC	CATSDPAGYTF	TRBV24-1	-	TRBJ1-2	11	many
TGTGCCAGCAGCTTAGTGCTCTCCTACAATGAGCAGTTCTTC	CASSLVLSYNEQFF	TRBV11-2	-	TRBJ2-1	14	many
TGTGCCAGCAGTTCTGGTAACCGCACCATATATTTT	CASSSGNRTIYF	TRBV7-9	-	TRBJ1-3	12	-
TGCAGTGCTAGTTCGGCAGATAATTCACCCCTCCACTTT	CSASSADNSPLHF	TRBV20-1	-	TRBJ1-6	13	-
TGTGCCAGCAGCTCCTTTGGGGGTCACGAGCAGTACTTC	CASSSFGGHEQYF	TRBV7-3	-	TRBJ2-7	13	many
TGTGCCACCCTGGACAGGGGCACTGAAGCTTTCTTT	CATLDRGTEAFF	TRBV6-2/TRBV6-3	TRBD1	TRBJ1-1	12	many
TGTGCCAGCAGTTTGTCATATGGCTATCAGCCCCAGCATTTT	CASSLSYGYQPQHF	TRBV27	-	TRBJ1-5	14	many
TGTGCCAGCTCACCACCCGGCAGGGGCTACGAGCAGTACTTC	CASSPPGRGYEQYF	TRBV18	-	TRBJ2-7	14	-
TGCGCCAGCAGCCAAGAAGCACGTCAGGGCAATCAGCCCCAGCATTTT	CASSQEARQGNQPQHF	TRBV4-3	-	TRBJ1-5	16	-
TGTGCCAGCAGCCAAGATTTTGGCAGGGGCATTCAGTACTTC	CASSQDFGRGIQYF	TRBV3-1	-	TRBJ2-4	14	few
TGTGCCAGCAGTTTCTGGACAGGGCGAGCTAGCACAGATACGCAGTATTTT	CASSFWTGRASTDTQYF	TRBV12-3/TRBV12-4	TRBD1	TRBJ2-3	17	few
TGTGCCAGCAGCTTCCACTCTGGAGTGTACCCCTACACTGAAGCTTTCTTT	CASSFHSGVYPYTEAFF	TRBV7-8	-	TRBJ1-1	17	few
TGTGCCACCAAGGGGTTGGGCGGGGAGCTGTTTTTT	CATKGLGGELFF	TRBV15	-	TRBJ2-2	12	few
TGTGCCACCAGCAGGAGACTAGGGGGCCCAGATACGCAGTATTTT	CATSRRLGGPDTQYF	TRBV15	-	TRBJ2-3	15	few
TGTGCCAGCAACCAGGACGTAACGGTGGGAACGAGAACTGAAGCTTTCTTT	CASNQDVTVGTRTEAFF	TRBV3-2	-	TRBJ1-1	17	few
TGTGCCAGCACCCCTCCGGGGGGACCCGGGGAGCTGTTTTTT	CASTPPGGPGELFF	TRBV12-3/TRBV12-4	TRBD2	TRBJ2-2	14	few
TGCGCCAGCCGGAAGGCAGTGCCCGATAATCAGCCCCAGCATTTT	CASRKAVPDNQPQHF	TRBV10-1	-	TRBJ1-5	15	few
TGTGCCAGCAGCGTAGGACAGGGGTCCTACAATGAGCAGTTCTTC	CASSVGQGSYNEQFF	TRBV9	TRBD1	TRBJ2-1	15	-
TGTGCCAGCAGCTTGGCCGCCGCGGGCAAAAACATTCAGTACTTC	CASSLAAAGKNIQYF	TRBV7-2	-	TRBJ2-4	15	few
TGCAGTGCAACTAGCGAGCTCACAGATACGCAGTATTTT	CSATSELTDTQYF	TRBV20-1	TRBD2	TRBJ2-3	13	many
TGCAGTGCTAGAGTGACAGGGGAGACCTATAATTCACCCCTCCACTTT	CSARVTGETYNSPLHF	TRBV20-1	TRBD1	TRBJ1-6	16	-
TGCGCCAGCAGCCCTTCTGAGGTCCGAGAGACCCAGTACTTC	CASSPSEVRETQYF	TRBV5-1	-	TRBJ2-5	14	few
TGTGCCAGCAGTTGGTCAGGATCCTCCGGGGAGCTGTTTTTT	CASSWSGSSGELFF	TRBV27	-	TRBJ2-2	14	-
TGTGCCACCATCCCAGGGGGGTCCTACAATGAGCAGTTCTTC	CATIPGGSYNEQFF	TRBV5-4	-	TRBJ2-1	14	many
TGTGCCAGCTCGCCGGGACAGGGGGCGAGTGGCTACACCTTC	CASSPGQGASGYTF	TRBV18	TRBD1	TRBJ1-2	14	-
TGTGCCAGCAGTGCTGAAGCGGGGTTAGCCAAAAACATTCAGTACTTC	CASSAEAGLAKNIQYF	TRBV6-4	TRBD2	TRBJ2-4	16	many
TGTGCCAGCAGCCAAGGGGACAGTAGTTCCGATGAGCAGTTCTTC	CASSQGDSSSDEQFF	TRBV4-2	TRBD1	TRBJ2-1	15	-
TGTGCCAGCAGCCCCTCCGGGACTAGCGGGGTAATAGGCACCGGGGAGCTGTTTTTT	CASSPSGTSGVIGTGELFF	TRBV6-5	TRBD2	TRBJ2-2	19	many
TGTGCCAGCAGCCCGGAGTCGACGGGGACCCAGTACTTC	CASSPESTGTQYF	TRBV7-7	-	TRBJ2-5	13	many
TGTGCCAGCTCACGTCGGGGTGGGCAGAACACCGGGGAGCTGTTTTTT	CASSRRGGQNTGELFF	TRBV18	-	TRBJ2-2	16	many
TGTGCCAGCAGCTTGGAGTTCTTCTACGCTTTCTTT	CASSLEFFYAFF	TRBV5-5	-	TRBJ1-1	12	many
TGTGCCAGCAGCCCCCAGGGGTACGTTAGCAATCAGCCCCAGCATTTT	CASSPQGYVSNQPQHF	TRBV12-3/TRBV12-4	-	TRBJ1-5	16	few
TGCAGTGCCCCGGGCCCAGACGGGTACGAGCAGTACTTC	CSAPGPDGYEQYF	TRBV20-1	-	TRBJ2-7	13	many
TGTGCCAGCGGCAGCCCTAATAATTCACCCCTCCACTTT	CASGSPNNSPLHF	TRBV6-6	-	TRBJ1-6	13	-
TGTGCCAGCACCGGAGGGGGAGACCCCTACAATGAGCAGTTCTTC	CASTGGGDPYNEQFF	TRBV11-2	-	TRBJ2-1	15	few
TGTGCCAGCAGTTACGGGCTAGCGGGGGCACAAGAGACCCAGTACTTC	CASSYGLAGAQETQYF	TRBV6-2/TRBV6-3	TRBD2	TRBJ2-5	16	few
TGTGCCAGCAGCTCCACAGGGCGGCAAGAGACCCAGTACTTC	CASSSTGRQETQYF	TRBV5-5	-	TRBJ2-5	14	many
TGTGCCAGCAGCTTACTCGCCAGGGGACCAAACAATGAGCAGTTCTTC	CASSLLARGPNNEQFF	TRBV7-9	-	TRBJ2-1	16	many
TGCAGTGCTAGAGCCCGGGACAGGGGTAGGAATGAGCAGTTCTTC	CSARARDRGRNEQFF	TRBV20-1	TRBD1	TRBJ2-1	15	-
TGCAGTGCTAGAGGAACAGGGAACACCGGGGAGCTGTTTTTT	CSARGTGNTGELFF	TRBV20-1	-	TRBJ2-2	14	many
TGCGCCAGCAGCTTTTGGGGGGGCGCAAGCTCTGGGGCCAACGTCCTGACTTTC	CASSFWGGASSGANVLTF	TRBV5-1	-	TRBJ2-6	18	-
TGCAGTGCTTACGGACTAGCGGGACGAGCCCCTCAAGAGACCCAGTACTTC	CSAYGLAGRAPQETQYF	TRBV20-1	TRBD2	TRBJ2-5	17	-
TGTGCCAGCAGCCAAGATCCGGGTGGATGGACTGAAGCTTTCTTT	CASSQDPGGWTEAFF	TRBV4-2	-	TRBJ1-1	15	many
TGTGCCACCAGATCGACAGGGAATCTACGTCAGCCCCAGCATTTT	CATRSTGNLRQPQHF	TRBV15	TRBD1	TRBJ1-5	15	many
TGTGCCAGCAGCTCGGGGGTAGGGACTGAGACCCAGTACTTC	CASSSGVGTETQYF	TRBV5-6	-	TRBJ2-5	14	-
TGTGCCAGCAGTCCCCGGACAACGATGGGTGCTTTCTTT	CASSPRTTMGAFF	TRBV6-5	-	TRBJ1-1	13	once
TGCAGCGTTGAAGTCCGGGGAGCAAACACTGAAGCTTTCTTT	CSVEVRGANTEAFF	TRBV29-1	-	TRBJ1-1	14	many
TGTGCCAGCAGCCCTAGAAGACAGGGTTATAGGGCGTATGGCTACACCTTC	CASSPRRQGYRAYGYTF	TRBV7-2	TRBD1	TRBJ1-2	17	-
TGCAGTGCCGGTGGAGTCGGCACCATATATTTT	CSAGGVGTIYF	TRBV20-1	-	TRBJ1-3	11	few
TGCGCCAGCAGCCAAGAGTTTCGGGGGGCGGAGGAAGCTTTCTTT	CASSQEFRGAEEAFF	TRBV4-3	-	TRBJ1-1	15	few
TGTGCCAGTACCGTACAGGGAGACACTGAAGCTTTCTTT	CASTVQGDTEAFF	TRBV19	-	TRBJ1-1	13	-
TGTGCCAGCAGCCAGGGGACTAGCGGGGGGTACAATGAGCAGTTCTTC	CASSQGTSGGYNEQFF	TRBV27	TRBD2	TRBJ2-1	16	-
TGTGCCAGCAGCTCGGACCTTAACAATGAGCAGTTCTTC	CASSSDLNNEQFF	TRBV11-1	-	TRBJ2-1	13	many
TGTGCCAGCAGAGCGGGGGGATCCACAGATACGCAGTATTTT	CASRAGGSTDTQYF	TRBV25-1	TRBD2	TRBJ2-3	14	few